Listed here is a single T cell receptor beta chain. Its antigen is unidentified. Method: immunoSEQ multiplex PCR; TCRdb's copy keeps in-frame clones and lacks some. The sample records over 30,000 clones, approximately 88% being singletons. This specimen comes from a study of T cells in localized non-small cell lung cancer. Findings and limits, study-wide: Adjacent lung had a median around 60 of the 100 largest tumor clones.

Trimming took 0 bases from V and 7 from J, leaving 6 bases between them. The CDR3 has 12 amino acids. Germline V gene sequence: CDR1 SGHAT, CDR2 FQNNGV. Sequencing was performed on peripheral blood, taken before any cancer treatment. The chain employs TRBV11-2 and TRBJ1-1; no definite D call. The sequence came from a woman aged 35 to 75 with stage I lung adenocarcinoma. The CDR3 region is CASSLDWSEAFF. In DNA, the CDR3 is TGTGCCAGCAGCTTAGACTGGAGTGAAGCTTTCTTT.